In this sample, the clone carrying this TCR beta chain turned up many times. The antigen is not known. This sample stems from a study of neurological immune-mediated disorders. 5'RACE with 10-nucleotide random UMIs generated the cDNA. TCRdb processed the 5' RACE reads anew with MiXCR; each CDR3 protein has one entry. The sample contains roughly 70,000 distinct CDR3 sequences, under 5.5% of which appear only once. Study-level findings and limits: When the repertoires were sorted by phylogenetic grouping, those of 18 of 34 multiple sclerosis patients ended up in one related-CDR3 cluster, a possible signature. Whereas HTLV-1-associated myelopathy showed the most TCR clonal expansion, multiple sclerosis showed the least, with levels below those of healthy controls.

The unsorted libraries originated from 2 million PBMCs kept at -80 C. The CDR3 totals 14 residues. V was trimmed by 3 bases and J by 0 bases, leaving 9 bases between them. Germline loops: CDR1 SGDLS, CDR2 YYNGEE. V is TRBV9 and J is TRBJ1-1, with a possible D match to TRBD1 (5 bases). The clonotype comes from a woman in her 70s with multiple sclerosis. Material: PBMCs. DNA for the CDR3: TGTGCCAGCAGCGCGACAGTACTGAACACTGAAGCTTTCTTT. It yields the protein CASSATVLNTEAFF.